This T cell receptor (beta chain) was identified during a study of shared clonotypes between healthy human individuals. V was pared by 0 bases and J by 10 bases, with 9 bases of the junction left unmatched. Per the germline V gene, CDR1 is SGHTS and CDR2 is YDEGEE. The CDR3 length is 15 residues. This was a deep-level run. The method was immunoSEQ multiplex PCR; TCRdb's version includes in-frame clones alone and lacks a portion of them. The sample yields about 510,000 clones, less than 96% seen once. V usage is TRBV5-8 and J usage is TRBJ2-1; 8 bases align to TRBD1. Material: naive CD4+ T cells sorted from blood. Subset given: CD45RA+ positively selected. The TCR comes from a woman aged 25 to 39 in good health. As DNA, the CDR3 is TGTGCCAGCAGCTTGGGTATCAGGGGGCGCAGGGAGCAGTTCTTC. This gives the protein CASSLGIRGRREQFF.